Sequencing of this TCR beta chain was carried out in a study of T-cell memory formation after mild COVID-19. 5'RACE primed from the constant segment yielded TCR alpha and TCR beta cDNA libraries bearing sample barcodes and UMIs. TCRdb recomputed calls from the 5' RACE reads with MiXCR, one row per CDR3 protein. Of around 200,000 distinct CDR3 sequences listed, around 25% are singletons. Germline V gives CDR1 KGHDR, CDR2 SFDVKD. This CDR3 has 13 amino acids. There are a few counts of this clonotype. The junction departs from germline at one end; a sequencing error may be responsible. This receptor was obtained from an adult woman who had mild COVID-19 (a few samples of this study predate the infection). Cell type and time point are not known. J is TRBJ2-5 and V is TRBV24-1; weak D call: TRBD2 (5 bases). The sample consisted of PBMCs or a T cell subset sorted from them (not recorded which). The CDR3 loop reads CATSLASQESQYF. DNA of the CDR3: TGTGCCACCTCCCTAGCCTCTCAAGAGTCCCAGTACTTC.